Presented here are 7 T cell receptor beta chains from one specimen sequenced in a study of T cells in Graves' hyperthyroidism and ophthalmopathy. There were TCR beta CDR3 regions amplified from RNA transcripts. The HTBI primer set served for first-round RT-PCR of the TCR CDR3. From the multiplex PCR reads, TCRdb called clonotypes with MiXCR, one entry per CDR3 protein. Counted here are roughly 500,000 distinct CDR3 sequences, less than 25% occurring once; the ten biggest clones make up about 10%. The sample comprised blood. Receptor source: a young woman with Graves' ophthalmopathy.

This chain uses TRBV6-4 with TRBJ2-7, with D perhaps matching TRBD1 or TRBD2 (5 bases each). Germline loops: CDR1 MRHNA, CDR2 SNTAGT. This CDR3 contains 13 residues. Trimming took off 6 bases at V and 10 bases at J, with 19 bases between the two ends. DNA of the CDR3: TGTGCCAGCAGACCCGGGACCCTAAAGGATCAGTACTTC. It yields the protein CASRPGTLKDQYF.

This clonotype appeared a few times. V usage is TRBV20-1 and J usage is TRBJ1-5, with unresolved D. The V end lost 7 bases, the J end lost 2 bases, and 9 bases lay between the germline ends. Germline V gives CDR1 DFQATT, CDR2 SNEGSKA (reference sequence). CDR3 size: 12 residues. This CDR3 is CSVRSGNQPQHF. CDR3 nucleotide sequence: TGCAGTGTACGTTCCGGCAATCAGCCCCAGCATTTT.

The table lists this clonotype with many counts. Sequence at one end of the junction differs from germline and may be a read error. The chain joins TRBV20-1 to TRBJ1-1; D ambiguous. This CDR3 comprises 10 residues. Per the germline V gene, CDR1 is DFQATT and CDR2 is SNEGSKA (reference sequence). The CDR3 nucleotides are TGCAGTGCCAGAGTCACTGAAGCTTTCTTT. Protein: CSARVTEAFF.

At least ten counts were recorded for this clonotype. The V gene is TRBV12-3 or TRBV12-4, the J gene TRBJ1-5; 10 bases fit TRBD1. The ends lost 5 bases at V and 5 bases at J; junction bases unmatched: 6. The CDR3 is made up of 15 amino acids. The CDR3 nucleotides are TGTGCCAGCAGTCCCAGGGGACAGGGGTATCAGCCCCAGCATTTT. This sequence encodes CASSPRGQGYQPQHF.

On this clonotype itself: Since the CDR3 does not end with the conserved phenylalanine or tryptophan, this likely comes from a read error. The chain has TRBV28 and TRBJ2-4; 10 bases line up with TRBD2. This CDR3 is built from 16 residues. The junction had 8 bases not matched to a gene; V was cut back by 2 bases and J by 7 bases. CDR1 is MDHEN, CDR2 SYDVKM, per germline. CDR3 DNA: TGTGCCAGCAGTTTAACTAGCGGGACCTTGAGCAACATTCAGTACCTC. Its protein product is CASSLTSGTLSNIQYL.

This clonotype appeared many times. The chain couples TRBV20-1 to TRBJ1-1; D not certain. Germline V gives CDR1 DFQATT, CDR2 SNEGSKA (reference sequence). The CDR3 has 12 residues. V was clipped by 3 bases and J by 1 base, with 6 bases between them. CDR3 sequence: CSASRGNTEAFF. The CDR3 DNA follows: TGCAGTGCTAGCCGGGGGAACACTGAAGCTTTCTTT.

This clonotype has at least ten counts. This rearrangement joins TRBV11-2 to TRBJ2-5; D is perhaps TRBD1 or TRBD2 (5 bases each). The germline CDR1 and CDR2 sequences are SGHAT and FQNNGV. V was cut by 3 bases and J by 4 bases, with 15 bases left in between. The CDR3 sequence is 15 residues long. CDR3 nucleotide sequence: TGTGCCAGCAGCTTGGGGCAGGGAGTAGGAGAGACCCAGTACTTC. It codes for CASSLGQGVGETQYF.